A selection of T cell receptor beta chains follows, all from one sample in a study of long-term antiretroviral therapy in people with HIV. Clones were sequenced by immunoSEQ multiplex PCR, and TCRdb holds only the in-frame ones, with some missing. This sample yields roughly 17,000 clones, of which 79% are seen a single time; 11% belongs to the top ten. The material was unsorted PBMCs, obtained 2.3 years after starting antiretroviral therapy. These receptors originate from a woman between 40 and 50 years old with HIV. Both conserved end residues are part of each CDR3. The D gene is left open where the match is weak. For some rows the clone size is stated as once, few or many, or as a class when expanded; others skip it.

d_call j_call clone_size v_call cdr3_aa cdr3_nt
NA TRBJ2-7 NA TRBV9 CASSVGGYGYEQYF TGTGCCAGCAGCGTAGGTGGATACGGCTACGAGCAGTACTTC
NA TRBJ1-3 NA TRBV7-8 CASSSQPPGNTIYF TGTGCCAGCAGCTCCCAACCTCCTGGAAACACCATATATTTT
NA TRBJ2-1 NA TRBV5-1 CASSRTTSSYNEQFF TGCGCCAGCAGCCGGACAACGAGCTCCTACAATGAGCAGTTCTTC
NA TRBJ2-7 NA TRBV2 CASSGTASYEQYF TGTGCCAGCAGTGGGACAGCCTCCTACGAGCAGTACTTC
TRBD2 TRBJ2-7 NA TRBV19 CASSMTSGNEQYF TGTGCCAGTAGTATGACTAGCGGTAACGAGCAGTACTTC
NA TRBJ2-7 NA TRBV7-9 CASSLDSGRGQYF TGTGCCAGCAGCTTAGATTCAGGGCGTGGGCAGTACTTC
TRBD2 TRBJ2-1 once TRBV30 CAWRTSGSRLEQFF TGTGCCTGGCGGACTAGCGGGAGTAGGCTTGAGCAGTTCTTC
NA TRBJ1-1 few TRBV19 CASSPGASTEAFF TGTGCCAGTAGCCCCGGCGCGTCCACTGAAGCTTTCTTT
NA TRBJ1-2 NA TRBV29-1 CSVELPDGYTF TGCAGCGTTGAATTACCCGATGGCTACACCTTC
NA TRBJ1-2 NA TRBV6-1 CASSEYLGGYTF TGTGCCAGCAGTGAGTACCTAGGAGGCTACACCTTC
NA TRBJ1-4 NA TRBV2 CASSLSWTAGVEKLFF TGTGCCAGCAGCCTTTCTTGGACCGCCGGCGTTGAAAAACTGTTTTTT
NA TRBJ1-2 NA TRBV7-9 CASSLRPQGISGSDGYTF TGTGCCAGCAGCCTACGTCCCCAGGGGATTAGCGGATCGGATGGCTACACCTTC
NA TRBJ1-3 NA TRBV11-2 CASSPRRGRGNTIYF TGTGCCAGCAGTCCTCGGCGCGGGCGAGGAAACACCATATATTTT
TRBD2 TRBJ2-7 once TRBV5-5 CASSSLAGVYEQYF TGTGCCAGCAGCTCTCTAGCGGGAGTTTACGAGCAGTACTTC
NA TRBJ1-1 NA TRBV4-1 CASSLSQRPNTEAFF TGCGCCAGCAGCCTGAGCCAGCGTCCGAACACTGAAGCTTTCTTT
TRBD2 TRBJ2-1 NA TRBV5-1 CASSLLASGDNYNEQFF TGCGCCAGCAGCTTGCTGGCTAGCGGAGACAACTACAATGAGCAGTTCTTC
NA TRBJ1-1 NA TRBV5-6 CASSLNAMGQEAFF TGTGCCAGCAGCTTAAACGCCATGGGGCAAGAAGCTTTCTTT
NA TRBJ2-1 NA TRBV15 CATSRRTALGQYNEQFF TGTGCCACCAGCAGGAGAACAGCCCTAGGGCAATACAATGAGCAGTTCTTC
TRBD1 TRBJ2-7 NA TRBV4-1 CASSQEPGGYEQYF TGCGCCAGCAGCCAAGAACCAGGGGGCTACGAGCAGTACTTC
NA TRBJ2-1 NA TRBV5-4 CASSSRTSYNEQFF TGTGCCAGCAGCTCTCGGACTTCTTACAATGAGCAGTTCTTC
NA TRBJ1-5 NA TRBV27 CASSLAPGVCRSSNQPQHF TGTGCCAGCAGTTTAGCTCCAGGGGTCTGTAGGAGTTCCAATCAGCCCCAGCATTTT